Below, 3 T cell receptor beta chains from the same sample are listed, as sequenced in a study of immune heterogeneity within non-small cell lung tumors. Multiplex PCR with 32 V and 13 J primers amplified TCR beta CDR3. TCRdb used MiXCR to reprocess the multiplex PCR reads, holding one entry per CDR3 protein. Of over 2,500 distinct CDR3 sequences listed, approximately 39% were seen once; the top ten hold about a fifth. Bulk tumor genomic DNA constituted the template, at approximately 600 ng per sample. Taken during surgery, several biopsies per primary tumor were spaced as far apart as possible within the tumor mass. Untreated, newly diagnosed non-small cell lung cancer patients underwent curative surgery. The sequencing sample was made of lung tumor tissue. Receptors were obtained from a woman between 50 and 59 years old with non-small cell lung cancer.

The J gene is TRBJ2-1, the V gene TRBV5-8; 9 bases map to TRBD2. The CDR3 contains 14 residues. After removal of 7 bases from V and 4 bases from J, the junction contained 6 bases not matched to a gene. Germline V gives CDR1 SGHTS, CDR2 YDEGEE. The CDR3 is CASRPLAGYNEQFF. DNA of the CDR3: TGTGCCAGCCGGCCCCTAGCGGGATACAATGAGCAGTTCTTC.

This clonotype is classed as medium-sized (0.01 to 0.1%). V gene TRBV10-2 combines with J gene TRBJ1-2; a weak D match, TRBD1 (5 bases). Germline lookup yields CDR1 WSHSY and CDR2 SAAADI. Trimming cost V 1 base and J 6 bases, with 12 bases left between them. CDR3 length equals 14 residues. The CDR3 DNA follows: TGCGCCAGCAGTGAGTGGTGGGGCAGGGATGGCTACACCTTC. This codes for CASSEWWGRDGYTF.

About this clonotype: In this CDR3 the conserved last residue, phenylalanine or tryptophan, is missing, so a read error is likely. The chain combines TRBV18 with TRBJ2-7; unclear D gene. The germline V gene has CDR1 KGHSH and CDR2 LQKENI. The V and J ends lost 2 bases and 3 bases respectively, with 11 bases between them. The CDR3 loop spans 14 amino acids. The CDR3 DNA sequence: TGTGCCAGCTCACCATCGGTTACGCTCTACGAGCAGTACCTC. Translating it yields CASSPSVTLYEQYL.